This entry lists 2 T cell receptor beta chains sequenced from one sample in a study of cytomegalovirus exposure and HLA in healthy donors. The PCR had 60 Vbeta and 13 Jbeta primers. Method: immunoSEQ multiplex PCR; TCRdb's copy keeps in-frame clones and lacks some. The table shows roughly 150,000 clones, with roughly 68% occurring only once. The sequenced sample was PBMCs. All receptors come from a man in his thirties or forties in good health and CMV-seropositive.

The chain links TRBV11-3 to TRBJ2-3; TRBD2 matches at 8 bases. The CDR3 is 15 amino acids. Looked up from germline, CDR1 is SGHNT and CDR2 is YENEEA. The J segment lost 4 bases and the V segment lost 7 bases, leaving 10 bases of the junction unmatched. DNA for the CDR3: TGTGCCAGCAATGCGGGAGGTTCACTTTCAGATACGCAGTATTTT. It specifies CASNAGGSLSDTQYF.

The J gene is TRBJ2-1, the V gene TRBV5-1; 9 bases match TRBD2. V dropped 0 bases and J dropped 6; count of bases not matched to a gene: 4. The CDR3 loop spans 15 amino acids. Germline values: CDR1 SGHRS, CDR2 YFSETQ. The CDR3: CASSLVGGRANEQFF. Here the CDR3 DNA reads TGCGCCAGCAGCTTGGTCGGCGGGAGGGCCAATGAGCAGTTCTTC.